These 10 T cell receptor beta chains were all obtained from the same sample, sequenced in a study of control samples from healthy donors and cancer patients. Only in-frame clones appear in the TCRdb table, and some are missing; sequencing was by immunoSEQ multiplex PCR. The sample shows about 140,000 clones, about nine tenths of them seen only once. Sequenced sample: blood. The receptor source for this set is a man between 25 and 39 years old in good health.

The chain uses TRBV5-6 and TRBJ2-7; D remains unclear. Trimming removed 0 bases from V and 2 bases from J, with 12 bases in between. This CDR3 comprises 15 residues. Germline loops: CDR1 SGHDT, CDR2 YYEEEE. The CDR3 is CASSLGLRYTYEQYF. CDR3 nucleotide sequence: TGTGCCAGCAGCTTGGGGCTTCGCTACACCTACGAGCAGTACTTC.

This chain uses TRBV11-2 with TRBJ1-3, with D unresolved. V was pared by 1 base and J by 4 bases, with 11 bases between. Germline values: CDR1 SGHAT, CDR2 FQNNGV. There are 15 residues in the CDR3. CDR3 sequence: CASSLGAALGNTIYF. The CDR3 DNA follows: TGTGCCAGCAGCTTAGGCGCAGCATTGGGAAACACCATATATTTT.

The rearrangement uses TRBV12-3 or TRBV12-4 and TRBJ1-1; tentatively, D is TRBD1 (5 bases). Trimming stripped 5 bases from V and 7 bases from J, with 11 bases between. The CDR3 has 12 residues. This CDR3 is CASSRTGLEAFF. CDR3 nucleotides: TGTGCCAGCAGTAGAACAGGCCTTGAAGCTTTCTTT.

As DNA, the CDR3 is TGTGCCAGCAGCTTAGGAGTGACCATGAACACTGAAGCTTTCTTT. Its protein is CASSLGVTMNTEAFF. This chain joins TRBV11-3 and TRBJ1-1; D remains unclear. V lost 1 base and J lost 0, with 9 bases in between. The CDR3 totals 15 residues. From germline, CDR1 is SGHNT and CDR2 YENEEA.

DNA for the CDR3: TGTGCCAGTAGGACGGGACTAGCGGGAGGGAGTAGTGAGCAGTTCTTC. It specifies CASRTGLAGGSSEQFF. The chain carries TRBV19 and TRBJ2-1; 16 nucleotides agree with TRBD2. This CDR3 region has 16 residues. With 6 bases clipped from V and 9 bases from J, the junction kept 8 bases outside the gene matches. CDR1 LNHDA and CDR2 SQIVND come from the germline V gene (reference sequence).

The rearrangement joins TRBV15 to TRBJ2-7; D is ambiguous. Deletions cut 0 bases from V and 3 bases from J, with 15 bases between. This CDR3 is 16 amino acids long. Germline assignment: CDR1 LNHNV and CDR2 YYDKDF (reference sequence). CDR3 region: CATSRDLGSRGYEQYF. CDR3 sequence (DNA): TGTGCCACCAGCAGAGATCTAGGGTCCAGAGGCTACGAGCAGTACTTC.

The CDR3 DNA reads TGTGCCAGCAGTTCGACAGGGGGCAATCAGCCCCAGCATTTT. It yields the protein CASSSTGGNQPQHF. The chain has TRBV6-2 or TRBV6-3 and TRBJ1-5; TRBD1 aligns across 8 bases. The CDR3 has 14 residues. The germline V gene encodes CDR1 MNHEY and CDR2 SVGEGT. Trimming at V came to 4 bases and at J to 2 bases, leaving 1 base not matched to a gene.

In its sample, this clone was seen once. The rearrangement uses TRBV19 and TRBJ2-3, with 7 bases identical to TRBD1. The CDR3 is 15 amino acids. Germline values: CDR1 LNHDA, CDR2 SQIVND (reference sequence). V lost 5 bases and J lost 2; bases outside the gene matches: 7. For the CDR3, the DNA is TGTGCCAGTAGTGAAAAGGACAGGCTCACAGATACGCAGTATTTT. Translation gives CASSEKDRLTDTQYF.

CDR3 sequence (DNA): TGTGCCAGCAGCCTCGGGGTGCTTCGTGAGGAAAAACTGTTTTTT. Its protein is CASSLGVLREEKLFF. V is TRBV5-8 and J is TRBJ1-4, with D unresolved. The CDR3 is 15 residues long. The germline gives CDR1 SGHTS, CDR2 YDEGEE. V lost 4 bases to trimming and J lost 8 bases, with 18 bases between them. Filled out from reference TRBV5-8 and TRBJ1-4, the complete variable domain reads EAGVTQSPTHLIKTRGQQATLRCSPISGHTSVYWYQQALGLGLQFLLWYDEGEERNRGNFPPRFSGRQFPNYSSELNVNALELEDSALYLCASSLGVLREEKLFFGSGTQLSVL.

J is TRBJ2-3 and V is TRBV6-2 or TRBV6-3; TRBD2 matches 10 bases. The CDR3 has 20 amino acids. Unmatched junction bases numbered 19, after V lost 2 bases and J lost 5 bases. The germline gives CDR1 MNHEY, CDR2 SVGEGT. The CDR3 coding sequence is TGTGCCAGCAGTTACATTCGGCTAGCGGGAGAATCGTTAGATCTAGATACGCAGTATTTT. This translates into CASSYIRLAGESLDLDTQYF.